These 23 T cell receptor beta chains share one sample of origin, sequenced in a study of human T cells and chemical hapten exposure. It was unfractionated whole blood from which total RNA was extracted. Separate cDNA molecules received unique molecular identifiers, which the library attached to them. TCRdb ran MiXCR on the reads and lists one entry per CDR3 protein. The sample comprises 860 or so distinct CDR3 sequences, 60% to 80% of which are singletons, and roughly 5.5% rests with the top ten. Sequenced: whole blood. The receptors here all came from a human donor with alopecia, or a healthy volunteer (not recorded which). Some clones in this sample may be carry-over from other donors' samples. This table probably holds off-target reads from a library built for another chain.

The chain employs TRBV12-3 or TRBV12-4 and TRBJ2-1; 7 bases match TRBD2. The CDR3 has 16 amino acids. V was clipped by 5 bases and J by 7 bases; unmatched bases: 14. CDR3 loop: CASSPLSGGNENEQFF. The DNA for the CDR3 is TGTGCCAGCAGTCCCCTGTCGGGGGGTAACGAAAATGAGCAGTTCTTC.

This clonotype was observed a few times. An end of the junction differs from the germline gene, which may be a read error. The chain employs TRBV29-1 and TRBJ2-7, with 8 bases fitting TRBD2. The germline CDR1 and CDR2 sequences are SQVTM and ANQGSEA. This CDR3 is 15 amino acids long. The CDR3 sequence: CSVEDTGGVSNEQYF. Written as DNA, the CDR3 is TGCAGCGTTGAAGATACCGGGGGGGTCTCCAACGAGCAGTACTTC.

The chain couples TRBV20-1 to TRBJ1-4; D gene ambiguous. With 6 bases removed from V and 0 bases from J, the gap between germline ends came to 14 bases. This CDR3 has 15 residues. The germline V gene has CDR1 DFQATT and CDR2 SNEGSKA (reference sequence). CDR3 amino acids: CSASPLLSTNEKLFF. CDR3 DNA: TGCAGTGCCTCCCCCCTACTCTCAACTAATGAAAAACTGTTTTTT.

This chain links TRBV19 with TRBJ2-7; TRBD1 is a possible D gene (6 bases). Germline-derived CDR1 and CDR2 are LNHDA and SQIVND (reference sequence). This CDR3 is 13 amino acids long. V lost 3 bases, J lost 5 bases, and 11 bases lay in between. CDR3 in DNA: TGTGCCAGTAGTATCACAGGGTCTGACGAGCAGTACTTC. It codes for CASSITGSDEQYF.

V and J are TRBV20-1 and TRBJ2-5; 14 bases align to TRBD2. Germline V lookup: CDR1 DFQATT, CDR2 SNEGSKA (reference sequence). V dropped 6 bases and J dropped 4; count of bases not matched to a gene: 4. The CDR3 consists of 14 residues. CDR3 region: CSARLAGGRETQYF. CDR3 DNA sequence: TGCAGTGCACGACTAGCGGGGGGGCGAGAGACCCAGTACTTC.

The V gene is TRBV5-1, the J gene TRBJ2-7, with TRBD1 identical over 8 bases. This CDR3 is 13 amino acids long. Germline V gene data show CDR1 as SGHRS and CDR2 as YFSETQ. With V trimmed by 2 bases and J by 5 bases, 3 bases remained unmatched. CDR3 loop: CASSFGTGNEQYF. DNA of the CDR3: TGCGCCAGCAGCTTTGGGACAGGTAACGAGCAGTACTTC.

The chain employs TRBV6-2 or TRBV6-3 and TRBJ2-3; 7 bases match TRBD1. The CDR3 covers 16 residues. Germline loops: CDR1 MNHEY, CDR2 SVGEGT. V was clipped by 5 bases and J by 7 bases; unmatched bases: 15. CDR3 in amino acids: CASSHAGTVTSYTQYF. CDR3 DNA sequence: TGTGCCAGCAGTCATGCTGGGACAGTCACTTCGTATACGCAGTATTTT.

In DNA form, the CDR3 reads TGCGCCAGCAGAGGGCCGCTTCGGAACACTGAAGCTTTCTTT. Amino acids: CASRGPLRNTEAFF. The chain employs TRBV4-1 and TRBJ1-1; no definite D call. This CDR3 contains 14 residues. Germline V gives CDR1 MGHRA, CDR2 YSYEKL. Trimming took off 6 bases at V and 1 base at J, with 12 bases between the two ends.

There are a few counts of this clonotype. This rearrangement joins TRBV28 to TRBJ1-2; TRBD1 might be the D (6 bases). The CDR3 loop spans 15 amino acids. Germline CDR1 reads MDHEN; CDR2 reads SYDVKM. The V and J ends lost 5 bases and 0 bases respectively, with 13 bases between them. As DNA, the CDR3 is TGTGCCAGCAGTGTAACAGGGCTGGCTAACTATGGCTACACCTTC. Encoded protein: CASSVTGLANYGYTF.

This chain uses TRBV12-3 or TRBV12-4 with TRBJ2-7; D unresolved. Trimming stripped 4 bases from V and 6 bases from J, with 7 bases between. The CDR3 runs to 11 residues. CDR3 residues: CASSSPGEQYF. In nucleotides, the CDR3 is TGTGCCAGCAGTTCCCCCGGCGAGCAGTACTTC.

The chain carries TRBV30 and TRBJ2-3; 8 bases align to TRBD2. Trimming removed 1 base from V and 0 bases from J; junction bases left unmatched: 3. The germline gives CDR1 GTSNPN, CDR2 SVGIG (reference sequence). The CDR3 sequence is 15 residues long. The CDR3 DNA follows: TGTGCCTGGAGTGCGGGGGGGGATAGCACAGATACGCAGTATTTT. Residues: CAWSAGGDSTDTQYF.

The CDR3 protein is CAIMEAGGLGYNEQFF. The CDR3 nucleotides are TGTGCCATCATGGAGGCGGGGGGTCTTGGCTACAATGAGCAGTTCTTC. This chain uses TRBV10-3 with TRBJ2-1; 8 bases line up with TRBD2. This CDR3 is built from 16 residues. The J segment lost 3 bases and the V segment lost 7 bases, leaving 11 bases of the junction unmatched. Germline assignment: CDR1 ENHRY and CDR2 SYGVKD.

J is TRBJ1-1 and V is TRBV12-3 or TRBV12-4; maybe TRBD1 (6 bases). CDR3 length equals 15 residues. Trimming left V 6 bases short and J 8 bases short, with 22 bases between. The CDR3: CASRPIRAGALEAFF. For the CDR3, the DNA is TGTGCCAGCAGGCCGATTAGGGCAGGGGCCCTGGAAGCTTTCTTT.

This clonotype has more than one count but fewer than ten. The chain has TRBV28 and TRBJ2-4; D unresolved. Per the germline V gene, CDR1 is MDHEN and CDR2 is SYDVKM. The CDR3 is made up of 15 amino acids. V dropped 2 bases and J dropped 1 base, with 9 bases sitting between them. CDR3 sequence reads: CASSLGRVAKNIQYF. The CDR3 bases are TGTGCCAGCAGTTTAGGACGAGTGGCCAAAAACATTCAGTACTTC. The full variable domain, with the rest looked up from reference TRBV28 and TRBJ2-4, is DVKVTQSSRYLVKRTGEKVFLECVQDMDHENMFWYRQDPGLGLRLIYFSYDVKMKEKGDIPEGYSVSREKKERFSLILESASTNQTSMYLCASSLGRVAKNIQYFGAGTRLSVL.

The chain couples TRBV7-3 to TRBJ1-4, with a possible D match to TRBD1 (5 bases). Germline CDR1 and CDR2: SGHTA and FQGTGA. The CDR3 has 14 residues. V lost 4 bases to trimming and J lost 7 bases, with 13 bases between them. DNA for the CDR3: TGTGCCAGCAGCTCTTCAGGGTCTACTGAAAAACTGTTTTTT. Encoded protein: CASSSSGSTEKLFF.

The rearrangement joins TRBV25-1 to TRBJ1-5; D is unresolved. Germline-derived CDR1 and CDR2 are MGHDK and SYGVNS. CDR3 length equals 16 residues. The V end lost 4 bases, the J end lost 6 bases, and 19 bases lay between the germline ends. CDR3 in amino acids: CASSAERGGFGQPQHF. The CDR3 DNA is TGTGCCAGCAGTGCCGAGAGAGGCGGGTTCGGTCAGCCCCAGCATTTT.

The V call is TRBV5-6, the J call TRBJ1-5; no firm D call. Trimming pared 4 bases from V and 3 bases from J, leaving 17 bases between. The CDR3 is 16 residues long. Looked up from germline, CDR1 is SGHDT and CDR2 is YYEEEE. The chain's CDR3 is CASSLYTQNLNQPQHF. CDR3 in DNA: TGTGCCAGCAGCCTCTATACACAGAACCTCAATCAGCCCCAGCATTTT.

This clonotype has more than one count but fewer than ten. This chain links TRBV9 with TRBJ1-4; maybe TRBD1 (5 bases). Trimming pared 0 bases from V and 5 bases from J, leaving 17 bases between. The CDR3 runs to 17 residues. Germline assignment: CDR1 SGDLS and CDR2 YYNGEE. The CDR3 region has the DNA TGTGCCAGCAGCGTAGGTTCGGGTCCGGGGGAAAATGAAAAACTGTTTTTT. As protein: CASSVGSGPGENEKLFF.

The CDR3 protein is CASSLEVDEQFF. The DNA of the CDR3 is TGTGCCAGCAGTTTAGAGGTGGATGAGCAGTTCTTC. The chain has TRBV12-3 or TRBV12-4 and TRBJ2-1, with D unresolved. V gave up 1 base and J gave up 8 bases, with 6 bases separating them. The CDR3 is 12 residues long.

A few counts support this clonotype. The V call is TRBV28, the J call TRBJ2-7; 8 bases are shared with TRBD2. Germline CDR1 is MDHEN and CDR2 is SYDVKM. CDR3 length equals 14 residues. With 3 bases clipped from V and 7 bases from J, the junction kept 8 bases outside the gene matches. CDR3 coding DNA: TGTGCCAGCAGTTTTAGCGGGGCCCTTGGAGAGCAGTACTTC. This sequence encodes CASSFSGALGEQYF. Looking up the rest from reference TRBV28 and TRBJ2-7 gives the full variable domain: DVKVTQSSRYLVKRTGEKVFLECVQDMDHENMFWYRQDPGLGLRLIYFSYDVKMKEKGDIPEGYSVSREKKERFSLILESASTNQTSMYLCASSFSGALGEQYFGPGTRLTVT.

The rearrangement links TRBV23-1 to TRBJ2-2, with no clear D. TRBV23-1 is given ORF status, its function remaining uncertain. The length of the CDR3 is 14 residues. Trimming shortened V by 4 bases and J by 5 bases, and 11 bases separated the two germline ends. CDR3 sequence: CASSRGGQTGELFF. CDR3 DNA sequence: TGCGCCAGCAGTCGGGGTGGGCAGACCGGGGAGCTGTTTTTT.

The genes are TRBV11-1 and TRBJ2-7; TRBD1 aligns across 8 bases. CDR1 and CDR2 from the germline V gene are SGHAT and FQDESV (reference sequence). The V segment lost 5 bases and the J segment 4 bases; nucleotides outside the gene matches: 7. The CDR3 is 14 amino acids. The CDR3 here is CASSPRTGRYEQYF. CDR3 sequence (DNA): TGTGCCAGCAGCCCGCGGACAGGGCGATACGAGCAGTACTTC.

The rearrangement joins TRBV11-2 to TRBJ1-1, with 7 bases identical to TRBD1. CDR3 length equals 16 residues. Germline CDR1 reads SGHAT; CDR2 reads FQNNGV. The J segment lost 0 bases and the V segment lost 3 bases, leaving 7 bases of the junction unmatched. CDR3 sequence reads: CASSFRGLRMNTEAFF. In DNA form, the CDR3 reads TGTGCCAGCAGCTTCAGGGGGTTGAGGATGAACACTGAAGCTTTCTTT.